One and the same sample provided the 3 T cell receptor beta chains below, sequenced in a study of blood T cell repertoires in COVID-19 (dated by TCRdb to about 2020). Library preparation employed the immunoSEQ multiplex PCR assay. TCRdb re-hosts the immuneACCESS table, in-frame sequences only. Its copies lack some clones; in the studies checked, an unresolved V gene accounts for under half of them, and the cause for the rest is not known. The sample yields about 81,000 clones; more than 80% were counted once. Under 15% of the sample goes to the ten largest clones. The specimen sequenced was peripheral blood. These receptors were obtained from a human donor in a cohort sampled during active COVID-19.

This chain uses TRBV28 with TRBJ2-1, with TRBD2 matching 10 bases. The CDR3 loop spans 16 amino acids. Germline V gene sequence: CDR1 MDHEN, CDR2 SYDVKM. V shed 2 bases and J 3 bases; nucleotides not matched to a gene: 4. The CDR3 spells CASSLRSSGGYNEQFF. In nucleotides, the CDR3 is TGTGCCAGCAGTTTAAGGTCTAGCGGGGGCTACAATGAGCAGTTCTTC.

This rearrangement joins TRBV3-1 (or the pseudogene TRBV3-2) to TRBJ1-2, with 11 bases fitting TRBD1. The CDR3 covers 17 residues. CDR1 is LGHDT and CDR2 is YNNKEL in the germline V gene (reference sequence). The V segment lost 1 base and the J segment 0 bases; nucleotides outside the gene matches: 4. The CDR3 loop is CASSQVGGQGANYGYTF. The CDR3 DNA sequence: TGTGCCAGCAGCCAAGTAGGGGGACAGGGGGCTAACTATGGCTACACCTTC.

The chain employs TRBV7-9 and TRBJ2-3; 7 bases are a match to TRBD2. The V segment lost 5 bases and the J segment 0 bases; nucleotides outside the gene matches: 11. CDR1 and CDR2 (germline): SEHNR, FQNEAQ (reference sequence). CDR3 length: 17 amino acids. The CDR3 loop is CASSELAGGVSTDTQYF. CDR3 DNA sequence: TGTGCCAGCAGCGAATTAGCGGGCGGGGTTAGCACAGATACGCAGTATTTT.